These 29 T cell receptor beta chains came from one sample sequenced in a study of blood T cell repertoires in COVID-19. Sequenced by immunoSEQ multiplex PCR; TCRdb stores in-frame clones only, minus some. The sample shows about 90,000 clones, 75% to 90% of them seen only once. Sequencing input: peripheral blood. These receptors were obtained from an elderly man with active or convalescent COVID-19.

The gene calls are TRBV3-1 (or the pseudogene TRBV3-2) and TRBJ1-1; possibly TRBD1 for D (6 bases). The ends were cut back, 4 bases at V and 4 bases at J, with 13 bases in the middle. This CDR3 region has 14 residues. CDR1 is LGHDT and CDR2 is YNNKEL in the germline V gene (reference sequence). The CDR3: CASSRTVRRTEAFF. The CDR3 bases are TGTGCCAGCAGCCGGACAGTCCGCCGCACTGAAGCTTTCTTT.

J is TRBJ2-1 and V is TRBV5-6; TRBD2 agrees at 9 bases. This CDR3 has 16 residues. The junction had 9 bases not matched to a gene; V was cut back by 4 bases and J by 4 bases. Looked up from germline, CDR1 is SGHDT and CDR2 is YYEEEE. CDR3 in amino acids: CASSLGPSGTYNEQFF. CDR3 in DNA: TGTGCCAGCAGCCTGGGGCCTAGCGGGACTTACAATGAGCAGTTCTTC.

This chain connects TRBV6-4 to TRBJ2-7; possible D gene TRBD1, 5 bases. CDR3 size: 17 residues. With 4 bases removed from V and 3 bases from J, the gap between germline ends came to 22 bases. Germline V lookup: CDR1 MRHNA, CDR2 SNTAGT. CDR3 region: CASSACDDGAAGYEQYF. The CDR3 region has the DNA TGTGCCAGCAGTGCCTGCGACGATGGGGCGGCTGGCTACGAGCAGTACTTC.

The genes are TRBV3-1 (or the pseudogene TRBV3-2) and TRBJ2-1; possible D gene TRBD2, 6 bases. The ends were cut back, 2 bases at V and 7 bases at J, with 18 bases in the middle. The CDR3 consists of 16 residues. CDR1 and CDR2 from the germline V gene are LGHDT and YNNKEL (reference sequence). CDR3: CASSQQSGSLGNEQFF. CDR3 nucleotides: TGTGCCAGCAGCCAACAAAGCGGGTCACTGGGGAATGAGCAGTTCTTC.

This chain connects TRBV7-2 to TRBJ2-7; maybe TRBD2 (5 bases). The germline gives CDR1 SGHTA, CDR2 FQGNSA. V was cut by 5 bases and J by 4 bases, with 12 bases left in between. This CDR3 region has 13 residues. CDR3 sequence: CASSHGLGYEQYF. CDR3 DNA sequence: TGTGCCAGCAGCCACGGACTTGGATACGAGCAGTACTTC.

The chain couples TRBV3-1 (or the pseudogene TRBV3-2) to TRBJ1-2, with D unresolved. The length of the CDR3 is 12 residues. Trimming pared 4 bases from V and 7 bases from J, leaving 10 bases between. Germline-derived CDR1 and CDR2 are LGHDT and YNNKEL (reference sequence). The DNA of the CDR3 is TGTGCCAGCAGCCTTCGATCCAGTGGCTACACCTTC. Translating it yields CASSLRSSGYTF.

This sequence joins TRBV19 and TRBJ1-1, with D perhaps matching TRBD1 (6 bases). Germline CDR1 reads LNHDA; CDR2 reads SQIVND (reference sequence). The V end lost 9 bases, the J end lost 11 bases, and 16 bases lay between the germline ends. This CDR3 has 11 residues. The CDR3 region has the DNA TGTGCCAGCCGCAGTGGGGGCGAGGCTTTCTTT. Amino acids: CASRSGGEAFF.

The J gene is TRBJ1-1, the V gene TRBV5-1; 9 nucleotides agree with TRBD1. CDR3 length: 15 amino acids. J lost 1 base, V lost 4 bases, and 5 bases had no gene match. Germline values: CDR1 SGHRS, CDR2 YFSETQ. Written as DNA, the CDR3 is TGCGCCAGCAGCAGTGGACAGGGGACGAACACTGAAGCTTTCTTT. Translated: CASSSGQGTNTEAFF. Together with reference TRBV5-1 and TRBJ1-1, the CDR3 gives the full variable domain: KAGVTQTPRYLIKTRGQQVTLSCSPISGHRSVSWYQQTPGQGLQFLFEYFSETQRNKGNFPGRFSGRQFSNSRSEMNVSTLELGDSALYLCASSSGQGTNTEAFFGQGTRLTVV.

The gene calls are TRBV7-2 and TRBJ2-2; 11 bases are a match to TRBD2. Germline-derived CDR1 and CDR2 are SGHTA and FQGNSA. The CDR3 covers 17 residues. V trimming: 5 bases; J trimming: 2 bases; junction bases outside the gene matches: 7. In DNA, the CDR3 is TGTGCCAGCAGCAGTCCGGGACTAGCGGTTAACACCGGGGAGCTGTTTTTT. It yields the protein CASSSPGLAVNTGELFF.

This sequence joins TRBV24-1 and TRBJ2-1; maybe TRBD2 (6 bases). Germline CDR1 KGHDR, CDR2 SFDVKD. This CDR3 has 14 residues. V lost 4 bases, J lost 3 bases, and 9 bases lay in between. The CDR3 protein is CATSESSDYNEQFF. DNA for the CDR3: TGTGCCACCAGTGAGTCTAGCGACTACAATGAGCAGTTCTTC.

The rearrangement uses TRBV7-2 and TRBJ1-2; 9 nucleotides line up with TRBD1. Germline-derived CDR1 and CDR2 are SGHTA and FQGNSA. This CDR3 comprises 17 residues. V lost 5 bases, J lost 4 bases, and 14 bases stayed unmatched. Here the CDR3 reads CASSTLGTGSLIYGYTF. The CDR3 DNA is TGTGCCAGCAGCACCCTGGGGACAGGGTCCCTCATCTATGGCTACACCTTC.

This chain links TRBV5-5 with TRBJ1-1; no reliable D call. Germline V gene sequence: CDR1 SGHKS, CDR2 YYEKEE (reference sequence). The V gene lost 0 bases and the J gene lost 1 base, with 10 bases spanning the gap. This CDR3 comprises 15 residues. The CDR3 sequence is CASSLVGQPNTEAFF. The DNA of the CDR3 is TGTGCCAGCAGCTTGGTTGGGCAGCCGAACACTGAAGCTTTCTTT.

The V call is TRBV3-1 (or the pseudogene TRBV3-2), the J call TRBJ1-1; D gene unclear. The germline V and J ends were trimmed by 0 bases and 2 bases, with 10 bases remaining between them. CDR1 and CDR2 from the germline V gene are LGHDT and YNNKEL (reference sequence). This CDR3 is built from 15 residues. This CDR3 reads CASSQDLEENTEAFF. CDR3 nucleotide sequence: TGTGCCAGCAGCCAAGATCTTGAGGAAAACACTGAAGCTTTCTTT.

The V and J genes are TRBV18 and TRBJ2-7, with 9 bases fitting TRBD1. The CDR3 extends over 14 amino acids. Germline lookup yields CDR1 KGHSH and CDR2 LQKENI. The junction had 2 bases not matched to a gene; V was cut back by 3 bases and J by 2 bases. The CDR3 nucleotides are TGTGCCAGCTCACCGGGACAGGGTCCCTACGAGCAGTACTTC. Protein sequence: CASSPGQGPYEQYF.

The chain recombines TRBV27 with TRBJ2-3; possibly TRBD1 for D (5 bases). The germline V gene encodes CDR1 MNHEY and CDR2 SMNVEV (reference sequence). Trimming removed 3 bases at V and 1 base at J, with 5 bases between. The CDR3 runs to 13 residues. CDR3 sequence reads: CASSLTGTDTQYF. The CDR3 nucleotides read TGTGCCAGCAGTTTGACAGGCACAGATACGCAGTATTTT.

To note about this clone: The junction departs from the called germline gene at one end, perhaps through a read error. The chain is built from TRBV25-1 and TRBJ2-2, with 12 bases aligning to TRBD2. Germline V gene lookup returns CDR1 MGHDK and CDR2 SYGVNS. The CDR3 totals 16 residues. CDR3: CASSELAGGNPGELFF. CDR3 DNA: TGTGCCAGCAGTGAACTAGCGGGAGGGAACCCCGGGGAGCTGTTTTTT.

This chain joins TRBV30 and TRBJ1-5, with a weak D call TRBD1 (5 bases). Deletions cut 0 bases from V and 2 bases from J, with 20 bases between. CDR3 length: 18 amino acids. Germline loops: CDR1 GTSNPN, CDR2 SVGIG (reference sequence). The CDR3 DNA reads TGTGCCTGGAGTGTGAATACCAGGGTAATTCAACGCAATCAGCCCCAGCATTTT. As protein: CAWSVNTRVIQRNQPQHF.

This clone was observed once. J is TRBJ1-1 and V is TRBV19; a possible D gene is TRBD1 (6 bases). CDR1 LNHDA and CDR2 SQIVND come from the germline V gene (reference sequence). V was clipped by 4 bases and J by 11 bases, with 14 bases between them. There are 12 residues in the CDR3. CDR3 sequence (DNA): TGTGCCAGTAGTACCCAGGGGCCGCCGGCTTTCTTT. Protein: CASSTQGPPAFF. The full variable domain, its missing parts supplied by reference TRBV19 and TRBJ1-1, is DGGITQSPKYLFRKEGQNVTLSCEQNLNHDAMYWYRQDPGQGLRLIYYSQIVNDFQKGDIAEGYSVSREKKESFPLTVTSAQKNPTAFYLCASSTQGPPAFFGQGTRLTVV.

The rearrangement joins TRBV2 to TRBJ1-3; 8 bases line up with TRBD1. After removal of 6 bases from V and 0 bases from J, the junction contained 4 bases not matched to a gene. This CDR3 is built from 15 residues. Germline V gives CDR1 SNHLY, CDR2 FYNNEI. The CDR3 nucleotides read TGTGCCAGCAGCCTAGGACAGGGCTCTGGAAACACCATATATTTT. This codes for CASSLGQGSGNTIYF.

The rearrangement links TRBV15 to TRBJ1-2; 7 nucleotides agree with TRBD1. Per germline, CDR1 LNHNV and CDR2 YYDKDF (reference sequence). The CDR3 is made up of 17 amino acids. V shed 0 bases and J 4 bases; nucleotides not matched to a gene: 11. The CDR3 region has the DNA TGTGCCACCAGCAGAGACCGGGGACAGATCCAGGGCTATGGCTACACCTTC. This sequence encodes CATSRDRGQIQGYGYTF.

The V gene is TRBV2, the J gene TRBJ2-6; a weak D match, TRBD2 (5 bases). With 7 bases removed from V and 2 bases from J, the gap between germline ends came to 6 bases. The germline gives CDR1 SNHLY, CDR2 FYNNEI. There are 13 residues in the CDR3. CDR3 protein: CASMTTGANVLTF. The CDR3 DNA follows: TGTGCCAGCATGACTACTGGGGCCAACGTCCTGACTTTC.

This sequence joins TRBV7-9 and TRBJ2-1; 7 nucleotides line up with TRBD1. V shed 3 bases, J shed 9 bases, and the junction held 5 bases outside the gene matches. Germline loops: CDR1 SEHNR, CDR2 FQNEAQ (reference sequence). CDR3 size: 13 residues. Here the CDR3 DNA reads TGTGCCAGCAGCTTCACAGGGGTTGGTGAGCAGTTCTTC. This encodes CASSFTGVGEQFF.

V usage is TRBV5-1 and J usage is TRBJ2-1; the match to TRBD2 covers 8 bases. CDR3 size: 16 residues. Germline CDR1 and CDR2: SGHRS and YFSETQ. Trimming cost V 3 bases and J 8 bases; bases outside gene matches: 13. The CDR3 DNA is TGCGCCAGCAGCTCCCGGAGCGGGAGTCGCCCCCATGAGCAGTTCTTC. Amino acids: CASSSRSGSRPHEQFF.

The rearrangement uses TRBV2 and TRBJ1-5; D is uncertain. The germline V gene has CDR1 SNHLY and CDR2 FYNNEI. Trimming stripped 4 bases from V and 2 bases from J, with 15 bases between. This CDR3 has 16 amino acids. The CDR3 DNA reads TGTGCCAGCAGTGGGACTCTCCAAGGAGGCAATCAGCCCCAGCATTTT. It is translated as CASSGTLQGGNQPQHF.

This chain uses TRBV24-1 with TRBJ2-7; tentatively, D is TRBD2 (6 bases). V was clipped by 3 bases and J by 4 bases, with 9 bases between them. The CDR3 loop spans 13 amino acids. The germline V gene has CDR1 KGHDR and CDR2 SFDVKD. CDR3 residues: CATSDGGTYEQYF. In nucleotides, the CDR3 is TGTGCCACCAGTGATGGGGGGACTTACGAGCAGTACTTC.

The V call is TRBV15, the J call TRBJ1-2; 7 bases fit TRBD1. The J segment lost 0 bases and the V segment lost 2 bases, leaving 3 bases of the junction unmatched. The CDR3 is 15 amino acids. The germline V gene has CDR1 LNHNV and CDR2 YYDKDF (reference sequence). The CDR3: CATSRWDSTNYGYTF. Here the CDR3 DNA reads TGTGCCACCAGCAGATGGGACAGTACTAACTATGGCTACACCTTC.

For this clone: Other DNA sequences of this sample code for an identical CDR3. The chain combines TRBV5-1 with TRBJ2-3, with D perhaps TRBD1 (6 bases). V was trimmed by 0 bases and J by 0 bases, leaving 8 bases between them. The CDR3 has 15 amino acids. Germline CDR1 SGHRS, CDR2 YFSETQ. The CDR3 DNA reads as TGCGCCAGCAGCTTGGCCGGACAGAGCACAGATACGCAGTATTTT. This encodes CASSLAGQSTDTQYF. Combining the CDR3 with reference TRBV5-1 and TRBJ2-3 gives the whole variable domain KAGVTQTPRYLIKTRGQQVTLSCSPISGHRSVSWYQQTPGQGLQFLFEYFSETQRNKGNFPGRFSGRQFSNSRSEMNVSTLELGDSALYLCASSLAGQSTDTQYFGPGTRLTVL.

J is TRBJ2-7 and V is TRBV5-4; 9 nucleotides match TRBD2. The V and J ends lost 6 bases and 5 bases, in that order; junction bases with no gene match: 12. The CDR3 has 15 residues. Germline V gene lookup returns CDR1 SGHNT and CDR2 YYREEE (reference sequence). In DNA, the CDR3 is TGTGCCAGCACCCTAGCGGGAAGGCCGGAGAACGAGCAGTACTTC. This gives the protein CASTLAGRPENEQYF. Combining the CDR3 with reference TRBV5-4 and TRBJ2-7 gives the whole variable domain ETGVTQSPTHLIKTRGQQVTLRCSSQSGHNTVSWYQQALGQGPQFIFQYYREEENGRGNFPPRFSGLQFPNYSSELNVNALELDDSALYLCASTLAGRPENEQYFGPGTRLTVT.

This chain uses TRBV24-1 with TRBJ2-1; 7 bases are shared with TRBD2. V shed 3 bases, J shed 6 bases, and the junction held 4 bases outside the gene matches. The CDR3 extends over 14 amino acids. Germline V gene data show CDR1 as KGHDR and CDR2 as SFDVKD. CDR3 sequence reads: CATSDPGLGNEQFF. The CDR3 DNA follows: TGTGCCACCAGTGATCCCGGACTAGGCAATGAGCAGTTCTTC.